Listed here is a single TCR beta chain. The antigen remains unidentified. This record comes from a study of T cell responses to AZD1222 COVID-19 vaccine. Across the whole study: Second doses at about 4 or about 12 weeks were pooled.

Sequencing was performed with immunoSEQ multiplex PCR; in TCRdb, only in-frame clones are kept and a portion is missing. The table shows about 130,000 clones, with roughly 90% occurring only once. Study observations and caveats: Spike regions recognized by vaccine-associated CD4 TCRs spanned the protein, led by 160-218 and 743-854. Clonal diversity may have been underestimated, and the donors were mostly white British, with more females than males.

Trimming removed 0 bases from V and 2 bases from J, with 11 bases in between. The CDR3 extends over 15 amino acids. CDR1 MNHEY and CDR2 SVGAGI come from the germline V gene. This chain connects TRBV6-5 to TRBJ2-7, with D perhaps matching TRBD1 (5 bases). The sequence derives from an adult in good health. Material: peripheral blood, obtained on day 0 of AZD1222 vaccination. CDR3 DNA: TGTGCCAGCAGTTACTCGTCGGCAGGGACCTACGAGCAGTACTTC. It yields the protein CASSYSSAGTYEQYF.